One sample yielded the 29 T cell receptor beta chains listed below, sequenced in a study of cytomegalovirus exposure and HLA in healthy donors. PCR employed 60 Vbeta and 13 Jbeta primers. Only in-frame clones appear in the TCRdb table, and some are missing; sequencing was by immunoSEQ multiplex PCR. The table shows 200,000 to 250,000 clones, with 83% occurring only once. Source material: PBMCs. The source of these receptors is a girl under 18 in good health and CMV-seronegative.

V and J are TRBV7-2 and TRBJ1-5; no clear D gene. The CDR3 contains 14 residues. Trimming removed 6 bases from V and 3 bases from J, with 12 bases in between. Germline V gene data show CDR1 as SGHTA and CDR2 as FQGNSA. The CDR3 sequence: CASSRTLVNQPQHF. The CDR3 DNA follows: TGTGCCAGCAGTCGTACTTTGGTCAATCAGCCCCAGCATTTT.

The rearrangement uses TRBV28 and TRBJ2-7; 9 positions agree with TRBD1. The ends lost 6 bases at V and 0 bases at J; junction bases unmatched: 9. CDR3 length: 16 residues. Germline lookup yields CDR1 MDHEN and CDR2 SYDVKM. As DNA, the CDR3 is TGTGCCAGCAGCGTAATAGGGACAGGGAGCTCCTACGAGCAGTACTTC. Its protein is CASSVIGTGSSYEQYF.

V gene TRBV30 combines with J gene TRBJ2-7; perhaps TRBD2 as D (5 bases). This CDR3 comprises 12 residues. V was pared by 4 bases and J by 2 bases, with 9 bases between. The germline CDR1 and CDR2 sequences are GTSNPN and SVGIG (reference sequence). The CDR3, as DNA: TGTGCCTGGACCCACGGGACCTACGAGCAGTACTTC. Its protein is CAWTHGTYEQYF.

The rearrangement links TRBV9 to TRBJ1-2, with 9 bases that match TRBD1. CDR1 SGDLS and CDR2 YYNGEE come from the germline V gene. CDR3 length: 18 amino acids. V shed 0 bases, J shed 5 bases, and the junction held 14 bases outside the gene matches. The CDR3 spells CASSVEDRGSLPSYGYTF. CDR3 nucleotide sequence: TGTGCCAGCAGCGTAGAGGACAGGGGTTCACTACCTTCGTATGGCTACACCTTC.

This chain links TRBV6-5 with TRBJ1-2, with 9 bases matching TRBD1. The CDR3 has 16 amino acids. J gave up 8 bases and V 4 bases, and 14 bases lay outside the gene matches. Germline values: CDR1 MNHEY, CDR2 SVGAGI. CDR3 amino acids: CASSSETGGSSRGYTF. CDR3 bases: TGTGCCAGCAGTTCGGAAACAGGGGGCTCTTCGAGGGGCTACACCTTC.

As regards this clone: The germline gene is not matched at one end of the junction; a read error may be the cause. The chain employs TRBV2 and TRBJ1-1, with unresolved D. From germline, CDR1 is SNHLY and CDR2 FYNNEI. This CDR3 spans 11 amino acids. The CDR3 DNA is TGTGCCAGCAGTGAAGGGATGGACTGTCTCTTT. Translation: CASSEGMDCLF.

V gene TRBV6-1 combines with J gene TRBJ1-2; D is unresolved. Per germline, CDR1 MNHNS and CDR2 SASEGT. Trimming shortened V by 5 bases and J by 4 bases, and 11 bases separated the two germline ends. This CDR3 has 13 residues. CDR3 DNA: TGTGCCAGCAGTCGACAAGAGAGCTATGGCTACACCTTC. As protein: CASSRQESYGYTF.

This clone was seen a handful of times. The rearrangement links TRBV5-8 to TRBJ1-1; D is unresolved. Germline-derived CDR1 and CDR2 are SGHTS and YDEGEE. The CDR3 is made up of 11 amino acids. V was cut by 0 bases and J by 8 bases, with 5 bases left in between. CDR3 loop: CASSLVVEAFF. CDR3 DNA sequence: TGTGCCAGCAGCTTGGTCGTAGAAGCTTTCTTT.

The gene calls are TRBV5-1 and TRBJ1-1, with D perhaps TRBD1 (6 bases). The germline V gene has CDR1 SGHRS and CDR2 YFSETQ. V dropped 0 bases and J dropped 3 bases, with 15 bases sitting between them. CDR3 length equals 16 residues. The CDR3 region is CASSLVSLTGYTEAFF. CDR3 nucleotides: TGCGCCAGCAGCTTGGTGTCCCTCACAGGGTACACTGAAGCTTTCTTT.

This clone has a single count. The rearrangement joins TRBV27 to TRBJ2-5; 7 nucleotides line up with TRBD1. Trimming removed 3 bases from V and 5 bases from J; junction bases left unmatched: 6. The germline V gene has CDR1 MNHEY and CDR2 SMNVEV (reference sequence). The CDR3 is 14 amino acids. CDR3 loop: CASSLTGTAETQYF. CDR3 coding DNA: TGTGCCAGCAGTTTGACAGGGACGGCTGAGACCCAGTACTTC.

The J gene is TRBJ1-4, the V gene TRBV6-5; TRBD1 matches 7 bases. From germline, CDR1 is MNHEY and CDR2 SVGAGI. The CDR3 runs to 15 residues. Unmatched junction bases numbered 10, after V lost 5 bases and J lost 7 bases. The DNA of the CDR3 is TGTGCCAGCAGTGCGCCGGGACAGAGTAGTGAAAAACTGTTTTTT. Translation: CASSAPGQSSEKLFF.

The chain carries TRBV28 and TRBJ2-1, with 12 nucleotides matching TRBD2. The germline V gene has CDR1 MDHEN and CDR2 SYDVKM. This CDR3 is built from 18 residues. V gave up 2 bases and J gave up 4 bases; unmatched junction bases: 9. CDR3 protein: CASSLPRTSGVHYNEQFF. In DNA, the CDR3 is TGTGCCAGCAGTTTACCCAGGACTAGCGGGGTTCATTACAATGAGCAGTTCTTC.

The genes are TRBV7-6 and TRBJ1-3; 7 bases match TRBD1. The V and J ends lost 2 bases and 0 bases, in that order; junction bases with no gene match: 4. In germline, CDR1 is SGHVS, CDR2 FNYEAQ. This CDR3 spans 16 amino acids. CDR3 nucleotide sequence: TGTGCCAGCAGCTTAAGGGGGCTTCGCTCTGGAAACACCATATATTTT. It yields the protein CASSLRGLRSGNTIYF.

The V call is TRBV11-2, the J call TRBJ2-7; no firm D call. This CDR3 contains 12 residues. CDR1 is SGHAT and CDR2 is FQNNGV in the germline V gene. V lost 2 bases to trimming and J lost 2 bases, with 4 bases between them. In nucleotides, the CDR3 is TGTGCCAGCAGCTTACAGACCTACGAGCAGTACTTC. Amino acid sequence: CASSLQTYEQYF. The whole variable domain, filled in from reference TRBV11-2 and TRBJ2-7, reads EAGVAQSPRYKIIEKRQSVAFWCNPISGHATLYWYQQILGQGPKLLIQFQNNGVVDDSQLPKDRFSAERLKGVDSTLKIQPAKLEDSAVYLCASSLQTYEQYFGPGTRLTVT.

V gene TRBV5-4 combines with J gene TRBJ2-5, with 8 bases that match TRBD2. The last part of the DNA fits TRBJ2-7 better; the J call may be wrong. Germline-derived CDR1 and CDR2 are SGHNT and YYREEE (reference sequence). CDR3 length: 16 amino acids. The CDR3 protein is CASSLRGGRTSYEQYF. The DNA of the CDR3 is TGTGCCAGCAGCTTGCGGGGCGGGAGGACCTCCTACGAGCAGTACTTC.

The J gene is TRBJ2-7, the V gene TRBV6-6; 8 bases map to TRBD2. The CDR3 loop spans 14 amino acids. In germline, CDR1 is MNHNY, CDR2 SVGAGI (reference sequence). The V segment lost 5 bases and the J segment 3 bases; nucleotides outside the gene matches: 6. CDR3 amino acids: CASSPGLGFYEQYF. The CDR3 DNA is TGTGCCAGCAGTCCGGGACTAGGCTTCTACGAGCAGTACTTC.

This clone was seen a few times. This chain links TRBV25-1 with TRBJ1-1, with D tentatively TRBD1 (5 bases). Germline CDR1 MGHDK, CDR2 SYGVNS. The CDR3 is made up of 16 amino acids. V shed 3 bases and J shed 3 bases, with 17 bases lying between them. The CDR3 sequence: CASSDLRQGGYTEAFF. The CDR3 region has the DNA TGTGCCAGCAGTGATCTAAGGCAGGGAGGTTACACTGAAGCTTTCTTT.

This clone came up once. The V and J genes are TRBV7-9 and TRBJ1-2; 9 positions agree with TRBD1. Germline values: CDR1 SEHNR, CDR2 FQNEAQ (reference sequence). This CDR3 contains 16 residues. The trim removed 3 bases at V and 5 bases at J, leaving 10 bases unmatched. The CDR3 sequence is CASSLMTSGTGYGYTF. The CDR3 DNA follows: TGTGCCAGCAGCTTGATGACGTCCGGGACAGGGTATGGCTACACCTTC. The entire variable domain, with the rest obtained from reference TRBV7-9 and TRBJ1-2, is as follows: DTGVSQNPRHKITKRGQNVTFRCDPISEHNRLYWYRQTLGQGPEFLTYFQNEAQLEKSRLLSDRFSAERPKGSFSTLEIQRTEQGDSAMYLCASSLMTSGTGYGYTFGSGTRLTVV.

V and J are TRBV25-1 and TRBJ2-1; 10 nucleotides match TRBD1. Germline CDR1 reads MGHDK; CDR2 reads SYGVNS. V gave up 8 bases and J gave up 9 bases; unmatched junction bases: 16. The CDR3 sequence is 16 residues long. The CDR3 DNA reads as TGTGCCAGCGGGGTTTTACCGGGACAGGGGTTCGGTGAGCAGTTCTTC. This sequence encodes CASGVLPGQGFGEQFF.

V and J are TRBV15 and TRBJ2-7; 10 positions agree with TRBD2. The V and J ends lost 0 bases and 4 bases, in that order; junction bases with no gene match: 6. The CDR3 sequence is 16 residues long. Germline CDR1 LNHNV, CDR2 YYDKDF (reference sequence). The CDR3 loop reads CATSREEAGGPYEQYF. CDR3 in DNA: TGTGCCACCAGCAGAGAAGAAGCGGGGGGGCCTTACGAGCAGTACTTC.

J is TRBJ2-7 and V is TRBV7-9; 10 nucleotides agree with TRBD2. The V gene end was trimmed by 4 bases and the J gene end by 2 bases; junction bases not matched to a gene: 5. The CDR3 runs to 15 residues. Germline V gene lookup returns CDR1 SEHNR and CDR2 FQNEAQ (reference sequence). The CDR3 spells CASSSGTSETYEQYF. CDR3 nucleotide sequence: TGTGCCAGCAGCTCCGGGACTAGCGAGACCTACGAGCAGTACTTC.

J is TRBJ1-1 and V is TRBV7-2; D is undetermined. CDR3 length equals 13 residues. Germline V lookup: CDR1 SGHTA, CDR2 FQGNSA. V lost 5 bases and J lost 3, with 10 bases in between. CDR3 residues: CASSVWRYTEAFF. The CDR3 nucleotides are TGTGCCAGCAGCGTCTGGAGGTACACTGAAGCTTTCTTT.

The chain joins TRBV28 to TRBJ2-7; D is uncertain. Germline lookup yields CDR1 MDHEN and CDR2 SYDVKM. The CDR3 has 13 amino acids. Between the trimmed V and J ends, which lost 5 bases and 3 bases, there was a span of 11 bases. CDR3 nucleotide sequence: TGTGCCAGCAGTACCCCAGTGGTCTACGAGCAGTACTTC. This translates into CASSTPVVYEQYF.

V usage is TRBV5-1 and J usage is TRBJ2-1; TRBD1 aligns across 11 bases. Germline V CDR1 and CDR2: SGHRS, YFSETQ. The V segment lost 4 bases and the J segment 7 bases; nucleotides outside the gene matches: 10. The length of the CDR3 is 16 residues. The CDR3 nucleotides read TGCGCCAGCAGCCGAACGGCCGGGACAGGGGGTAATGAGCAGTTCTTC. It specifies CASSRTAGTGGNEQFF.

J is TRBJ1-4 and V is TRBV6-6; D might be TRBD1 (6 bases). This CDR3 contains 13 residues. V lost 5 bases to trimming and J lost 6 bases, with 10 bases between them. Germline loops: CDR1 MNHNY, CDR2 SVGAGI (reference sequence). The DNA of the CDR3 is TGTGCCAGCAGTACACAGGGTTATGAAAAACTGTTTTTT. It specifies CASSTQGYEKLFF.

This clone was detected once. The rearrangement uses TRBV28 and TRBJ2-3; TRBD1 matches 9 bases. Germline CDR1 MDHEN, CDR2 SYDVKM. The V segment lost 3 bases and the J segment 5 bases; nucleotides outside the gene matches: 3. This CDR3 comprises 14 residues. The CDR3 region is CASSLTGGGDTQYF. CDR3 sequence (DNA): TGTGCCAGCAGTTTGACAGGGGGAGGAGATACGCAGTATTTT. Using reference TRBV28 and TRBJ2-3 for the parts outside the CDR3, the full variable domain is DVKVTQSSRYLVKRTGEKVFLECVQDMDHENMFWYRQDPGLGLRLIYFSYDVKMKEKGDIPEGYSVSREKKERFSLILESASTNQTSMYLCASSLTGGGDTQYFGPGTRLTVL.

This clone was counted a single time. This chain links TRBV2 with TRBJ1-5; D might be TRBD1 (5 bases). The ends were cut back, 6 bases at V and 9 bases at J, with 18 bases in the middle. The CDR3 is made up of 14 amino acids. Germline V CDR1 and CDR2: SNHLY, FYNNEI. CDR3 sequence reads: CASRSNGGTGPQHF. Written as DNA, the CDR3 is TGTGCCAGCAGATCGAACGGGGGGACTGGGCCCCAGCATTTT.

The CDR3 DNA sequence: TGCGCCAGCAGCCACCGGGGGGGGCGGGGGAGGACAGATACGCAGTATTTT. It specifies CASSHRGGRGRTDTQYF. The chain joins TRBV4-3 to TRBJ2-3, with 8 nucleotides matching TRBD2. Losses at the gene ends were 3 bases for V and 3 bases for J; bases not matched to a gene: 11. This CDR3 region has 17 residues. The germline gives CDR1 LGHNA, CDR2 YSLEER.

This clone was detected ten times or more. The V call is TRBV6-4, the J call TRBJ2-3; TRBD1 might be the D (7 bases). Trimming stripped 4 bases from V and 1 base from J, with 12 bases between. The CDR3 covers 15 residues. Germline CDR1 is MRHNA and CDR2 is SNTAGT. The CDR3 DNA reads TGTGCCAGCAGTGTGGGAGGACAGGGCACAGATACGCAGTATTTT. It specifies CASSVGGQGTDTQYF.